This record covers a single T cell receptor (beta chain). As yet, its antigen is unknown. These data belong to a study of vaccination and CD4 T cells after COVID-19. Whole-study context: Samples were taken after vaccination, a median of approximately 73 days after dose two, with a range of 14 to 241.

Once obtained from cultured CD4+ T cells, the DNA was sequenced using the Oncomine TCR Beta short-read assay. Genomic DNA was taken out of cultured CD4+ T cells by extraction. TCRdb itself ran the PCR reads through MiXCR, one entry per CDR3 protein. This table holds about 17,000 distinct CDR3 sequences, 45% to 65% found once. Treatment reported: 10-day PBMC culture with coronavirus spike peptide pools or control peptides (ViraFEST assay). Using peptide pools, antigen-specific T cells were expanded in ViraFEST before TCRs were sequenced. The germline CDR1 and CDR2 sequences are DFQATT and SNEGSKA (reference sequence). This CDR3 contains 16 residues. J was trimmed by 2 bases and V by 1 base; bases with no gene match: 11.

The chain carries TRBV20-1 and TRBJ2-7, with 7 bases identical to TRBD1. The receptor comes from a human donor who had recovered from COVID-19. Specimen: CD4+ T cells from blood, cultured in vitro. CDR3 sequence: CSARVERTGDTYEQYF. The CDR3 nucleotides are TGCAGTGCTAGAGTGGAGAGGACAGGCGATACCTACGAGCAGTACTTC.